This T cell receptor beta chain was profiled in a study of blood T cell repertoires in COVID-19. Whole-study context: Researchers got acute and convalescent COVID-19 samples from the United States, Italy and Spain. Sources were T cells, B-cell-depleted T cells, or PBMCs; the material itself was cDNA or gDNA.

Per the authors' pipeline: Amplification of reference gene primers provided the estimated nucleated cell counts. TCRdb's table, derived via immunoSEQ multiplex PCR, lists solely in-frame clones and lacks some. V, J and clone size derive from that table, while D and trimming were established from the DNA sequence. This sample has roughly 200,000 clones, with about nine tenths found just once. Germline V lookup: CDR1 GTSNPN, CDR2 SVGIG (reference sequence). Trimming stripped 7 bases from V and 4 bases from J, with 14 bases between. This CDR3 has 13 residues. Sequenced material: peripheral blood. The TCR originated in a man between 50 and 59 years old with acute or convalescent COVID-19. The rearrangement uses TRBV30 and TRBJ1-3; D perhaps matches TRBD1 (5 bases). This chain's CDR3 is CALDPAGGNTIYF. CDR3 coding DNA: TGTGCCTTAGATCCGGCAGGGGGAAACACCATATATTTT.